This T cell receptor (beta chain) was captured in a study of graft-versus-host responses after intestinal transplantation (dated by TCRdb to 2020 to 2023). Background for the entire study: The transplants that recipients received were multivisceral, liver-intestinal, or isolated intestinal. Every recipient was given anti-thymocyte globulin induction, followed by about three years of maintenance tacrolimus and steroids. After intestinal transplantation, graft-versus-host and host-versus-graft alloreactive T cell clones in the graft, circulation and bone marrow were tracked using bulk TCR-beta CDR3 sequencing. Alloreactive clones were identified by sequencing pre-transplant mixed lymphocyte reaction products and comparing them with unstimulated pre-transplant donor and recipient T cells. Of the 20 to 25 intestinal transplant recipients enrolled in the cohort, one of whom was a retransplant, a few patients without pretransplant specimens were excluded. Donor T cell macrochimerism was defined as a peak of at least 4% donor T cells among recipient peripheral blood mononuclear cells. Samples from three later patients were sequenced in-house on an Illumina MiSeq with MiXCR processing rather than by the commercial service.

The investigation overall reported the following: In patients with donor T cell macrochimerism, the allografts had high GvH to HvG T cell clonal ratios. Peak levels of circulating GvH clones were associated with declines in HvG clones early after transplant. The relatively low number and heterogeneity of intestinal transplant patients limited the conclusions. GvH clones were found in recipient bone marrow, and some of the GvH clones appeared earlier in ileal mucosa or blood, which is consistent with an intestinal mucosal origin.

From a lookup of the germline V gene, CDR1 and CDR2 are SGDLS and YYNGEE. The junction carries 13 bases between V and J, which are trimmed by 6 bases and 2 bases respectively. From cysteine to phenylalanine, the CDR3 is 14 amino acids long. The entry retains the CDR3 DNA only, 42 bases that are in frame from base 1. This sample's time point label indicates: cells obtained before transplantation from donor or recipient. CD3+CD4+ and CD3+CD8+ populations were FACS-sorted from unstimulated pre-transplant donor and recipient cells taken from spleen or lymph nodes. Notes on this clone: Its antigen specificity is not known. No base qualities exist here, and no much larger clone lies one base off it.

Library preparation used the immunoSEQ multiplex PCR assay. For most patients, genomic DNA was isolated with the Qiagen DNeasy Blood and Tissue Kit and shipped frozen to Adaptive Biotechnologies for TCR sequencing. High-throughput TCR-beta CDR3 sequencing of genomic DNA from most patients was performed by Adaptive Biotechnologies. Regarding the original processing steps: TCR sequencing data were retrieved from Adaptive's ImmunoSEQ software for 18 patients, whereas a few other patients were processed with MiXCR and VDJtools. To correct CD4 versus CD8 sorting errors, sequences present in both subsets at a frequency ratio below 5:1 were removed. Because the origin of CDR3 nucleotide sequences shared between donor and recipient could not be assigned, those sequences were removed. Alloreactive clones required at least 2-fold expansion over unstimulated cells and minimum CFSE-low frequency of 0.002% (template counts) or 0.001% (read counts). Mappable clones were those detected in sequenced pre-transplant spleen, lymph node, or MLR CFSE-low populations of the donor or recipient. The cumulative frequency of alloreactive clones was calculated as a percentage of all sequences, weighted by copy number. TCRdb retrieved this table from immuneACCESS and kept in-frame rearrangements only. Not all clones are present; in checked studies, unresolved V genes account for under half, and no reason is known for the remainder. V, J and clone size are those of that table, while D and trimming were read from the DNA. This sample gives about 73,000 clones in total; around 87% of them show up just once. The ten biggest clones cover about 4.3% of the sample.

This receptor was obtained from a human donor who was the organ donor for an intestinal transplant. The rearranged chain carries TRBV9 and TRBJ2-3; TRBD1 is a weak D gene call, 6 bases matching. The sample here was unstimulated CD8+ T cells sorted from spleen or lymph node cells, taken before transplant. The DNA is TGTGCCAGCAACCACAGGGCCCACACAGATACGCAGTATTTT. This encodes CASNHRAHTDTQYF. Supplemented by the reference TRBV9 and TRBJ2-3 proteins around the CDR3, the complete variable domain is DSGVTQTPKHLITATGQRVTLRCSPRSGDLSVYWYQQSLDQGLQFLIQYYNGEERAKGNILERFSAQQFPDLHSELNLSSLELGDSALYFCASNHRAHTDTQYFGPGTRLTVL.